Reported below is one T cell receptor beta chain. Once RNA had been extracted, it was reverse transcribed into cDNA to act as the sequencing template. Repertoires were generated with immunoSEQ multiplex PCR, while TCRdb's copy carries only in-frame clones and drops some. The sample records 90,000 to 120,000 clones, almost 60% being singletons. This sample stems from a study of CD8+ T cells in alopecia areata. V lost 4 bases and J 10 bases, leaving 21 bases between the germline ends. CDR1 SGHKS and CDR2 YYEKEE come from the germline V gene (reference sequence). This CDR3 is built from 15 residues. This receptor was obtained from a human donor in good health. This chain joins TRBV5-5 and TRBJ2-1, with no clear D. The sample taken for sequencing was CD8+ T cells sorted from blood. The CDR3 loop is CASSQVAQAMEEQFF. CDR3 bases: TGTGCCAGCAGCCAGGTAGCCCAAGCGATGGAAGAGCAGTTCTTC.